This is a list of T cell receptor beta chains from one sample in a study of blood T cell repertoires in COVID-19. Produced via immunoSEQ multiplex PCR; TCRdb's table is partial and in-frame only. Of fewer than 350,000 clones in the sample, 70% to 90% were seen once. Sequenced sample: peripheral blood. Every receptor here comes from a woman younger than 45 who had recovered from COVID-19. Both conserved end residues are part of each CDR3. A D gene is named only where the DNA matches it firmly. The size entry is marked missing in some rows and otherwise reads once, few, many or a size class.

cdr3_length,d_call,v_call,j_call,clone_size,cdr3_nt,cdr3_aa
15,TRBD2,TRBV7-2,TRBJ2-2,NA,TGTGCCAGCAGCGGACTAGCGGGATTCACCGGGGAGCTGTTTTTT,CASSGLAGFTGELFF
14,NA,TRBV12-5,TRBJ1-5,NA,TGTGCTAGTCGCCAGGATTATAGCAATCAGCCCCAGCATTTT,CASRQDYSNQPQHF
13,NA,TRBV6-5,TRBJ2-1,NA,TGTGCCAGCATTCCCCACACCTACAATGAGCAGTTCTTC,CASIPHTYNEQFF
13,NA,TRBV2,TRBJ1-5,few,TGTGCCAGCAGCCTGGACACCAGTCAGCCCCAGCATTTT,CASSLDTSQPQHF
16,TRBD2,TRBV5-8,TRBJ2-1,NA,TGTGCCAGCAGCCAGGGACTAGCGGGAGGGCAGAATGAGCAGTTCTTC,CASSQGLAGGQNEQFF
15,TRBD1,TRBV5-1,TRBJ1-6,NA,TGCGCCAGCAGCGGAGGGACAGAGCGAAATTCACCCCTCCACTTT,CASSGGTERNSPLHF
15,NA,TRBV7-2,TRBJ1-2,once,TGTGCCAGCAGCTTAGGTGGCAGTGAAAACTATGGCTACACCTTC,CASSLGGSENYGYTF
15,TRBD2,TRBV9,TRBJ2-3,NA,TGTGCCAGCAGCCCCCGGACTAGCGGAACAGATACGCAGTATTTT,CASSPRTSGTDTQYF
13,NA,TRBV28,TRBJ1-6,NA,TGTGCCAGCACGGGGTTTTATAATTCACCCCTCCACTTT,CASTGFYNSPLHF
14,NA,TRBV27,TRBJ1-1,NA,TGTGCCAGCAGTTTATCGTCGGGGGGCACTGAAGCTTTCTTT,CASSLSSGGTEAFF
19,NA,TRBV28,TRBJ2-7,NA,TGTGCCAGCAGTTTAGGTCCCCCTATGGGGCAACCTCCTTCCTACGAGCAGTACTTC,CASSLGPPMGQPPSYEQYF
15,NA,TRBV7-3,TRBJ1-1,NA,TGTGCCAGCAGCTTATATGAACCCCCGAGGACTGAAGCTTTCTTT,CASSLYEPPRTEAFF
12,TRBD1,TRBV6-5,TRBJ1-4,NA,TGTGCTACTAGACAGGGGTATGAAAAACTGTTTTTT,CATRQGYEKLFF
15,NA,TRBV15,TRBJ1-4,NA,TGTGCCACCAGCAGGGCCGAGGGGGGGGTTGAAAAACTGTTTTTT,CATSRAEGGVEKLFF